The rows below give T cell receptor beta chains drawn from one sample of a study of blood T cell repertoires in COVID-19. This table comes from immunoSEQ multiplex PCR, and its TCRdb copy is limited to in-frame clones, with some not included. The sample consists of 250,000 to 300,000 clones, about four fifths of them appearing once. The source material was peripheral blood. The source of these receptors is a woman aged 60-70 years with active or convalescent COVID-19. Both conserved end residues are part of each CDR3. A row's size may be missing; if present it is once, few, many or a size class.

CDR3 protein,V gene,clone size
CASSPPSGGPYEQYF,TRBV18,.
CASSLAAGGLQETQYF,TRBV11-2,.
CASSYSTGGGYEQYF,TRBV6-5,.
CSVTGDADTQYF,TRBV29-1,once
CARSYYGGGAYGYTF,TRBV2,.
CASSLNSAAGYEQYF,TRBV5-1,.
CASSLAASSGGAYEQYF,TRBV5-4,few
CASSLAGRETQYF,TRBV5-5,.
CASSLLAGGNTEQFF,TRBV19,.
CASSWTGGNSGNTIYF,TRBV5-6,.
CASSWTGGMNTEAFF,TRBV5-1,.
CASSQGINTGELFF,TRBV19,.
CASPTGGGPGNTIYF,TRBV2,.
CASSLAAGVDTDTQYF,TRBV5-1,.
CASSAGLAEGETQYF,TRBV6-4,few
CASLQGARGYTF,TRBV12-3/TRBV12-4,.
CASSLSLWGPQETQYF,TRBV11-2,.
CASSPQGSGGYTF,TRBV7-2,.
CASSIVTGTGELFF,TRBV11-2,.
CASSEERLAGGVRRFF,TRBV6-1,.
CASTLIAGTEAFF,TRBV7-2,.
CASFTGINEQFF,TRBV27,.
CSGGQKNTEAFF,TRBV29-1,.
CASSPRRTQGAGYGYTF,TRBV7-2,once
CASRPDRRNGYTF,TRBV28,.
CASSQGAGGNTIYF,TRBV3-1/TRBV3-2,.
CAWSVRGNQPQHF,TRBV30,.
CACQASGGYEQYF,TRBV19,.
CASTQLGDRGNQPQHF,TRBV28,.
CASSPPRVSAAIIEAFF,TRBV3-1/TRBV3-2,once
CASSLRTGGSAEAFF,TRBV7-8,.
CASSTPRDRGRGYTEAFF,TRBV2,.
CASSPPGETQYF,TRBV6-5,.
CAWGFVGVNSPLHF,TRBV30,.
CASSLDPAGEKLFF,TRBV5-1,.
CASSLGGGQYF,TRBV5-6,few
CASSLGQKPYNEQFF,TRBV11-2,.
CASSYPGTLQGETQYF,TRBV6-2/TRBV6-3,.
CASSGDRVYGYTF,TRBV10-2,.
CASSQVGQGANYGYTF,TRBV3-1/TRBV3-2,.
CASSLRVGKTNEKLFF,TRBV5-8,.
CASSQEAGDYGYTF,TRBV4-1,.
CASSQSGRLEGGVEQFF,TRBV4-3,.
CASSYSGGTQYF,TRBV9,.